One sample yielded the 21 T cell receptor beta chains listed below, sequenced in a study of blood T cell repertoires in COVID-19. The protocol was immunoSEQ multiplex PCR, while the TCRdb copy is restricted to in-frame clones and leaves out a portion. The data show around 260,000 clones, approximately 86% seen once. Sequenced sample: peripheral blood. These receptor sequences come from a man between 40 and 49 years old who had recovered from COVID-19.

The V call is TRBV6-2 or TRBV6-3, the J call TRBJ1-2, with 7 bases aligning to TRBD1. This CDR3 is 16 amino acids long. Germline V CDR1 and CDR2: MNHEY, SVGEGT. V shed 0 bases and J 5 bases; nucleotides not matched to a gene: 9. The CDR3 DNA reads as TGTGCCAGCAGTTACTCGAGAAACAGGGGAGCGTATGGCTACACCTTC. This translates into CASSYSRNRGAYGYTF.

This chain links TRBV5-1 with TRBJ2-1; D unresolved. From germline, CDR1 is SGHRS and CDR2 YFSETQ. Trimming removed 6 bases from V and 8 bases from J, with 9 bases in between. CDR3 length: 11 residues. CDR3 in DNA: TGCGCCAGCAACGGTCGGGATGAGCAGTTCTTC. It translates to CASNGRDEQFF.

The genes are TRBV19 and TRBJ2-3; TRBD2 matches at 9 bases. Germline CDR1 is LNHDA and CDR2 is SQIVND (reference sequence). Germline trimming cut 8 bases from V and 1 base from J; bases unmatched to any gene: 13. The CDR3 loop spans 17 amino acids. Here the CDR3 reads CASAMGPLAGRTDTQYF. Here the CDR3 DNA reads TGTGCCAGTGCCATGGGGCCCCTAGCGGGACGCACAGATACGCAGTATTTT.

The chain combines TRBV29-1 with TRBJ2-7; 7 bases are a match to TRBD2. In germline, CDR1 is SQVTM, CDR2 ANQGSEA. The length of the CDR3 is 12 residues. J gave up 2 bases and V 7 bases, and 5 bases lay outside the gene matches. CDR3 amino acids: CSASGTTYEQYF. In DNA form, the CDR3 reads TGCAGCGCCTCTGGGACTACCTACGAGCAGTACTTC.

The V and J genes are TRBV10-3 and TRBJ2-1; TRBD2 matches at 10 bases. There are 15 residues in the CDR3. The junction had 3 bases not matched to a gene; V was cut back by 4 bases and J by 3 bases. Looked up from germline, CDR1 is ENHRY and CDR2 is SYGVKD. CDR3 amino acids: CAISGGLAVYNEQFF. The CDR3 DNA reads TGTGCCATCAGTGGCGGACTAGCGGTCTACAATGAGCAGTTCTTC.

This sequence joins TRBV3-1 (or the pseudogene TRBV3-2) and TRBJ2-5; 8 bases line up with TRBD2. V was pared by 0 bases and J by 5 bases, with 5 bases of the junction left unmatched. The CDR3 contains 15 residues. Germline CDR1 reads LGHDT; CDR2 reads YNNKEL (reference sequence). The CDR3 reads CASSQDTGGAETQYF. The CDR3 nucleotides read TGTGCCAGCAGCCAAGATACGGGGGGGGCGGAGACCCAGTACTTC.

The chain links TRBV29-1 to TRBJ2-7; TRBD2 agrees at 11 bases. The ends lost 3 bases at V and 6 bases at J; junction bases unmatched: 13. The CDR3 is made up of 16 amino acids. The germline gives CDR1 SQVTM, CDR2 ANQGSEA. The chain's CDR3 is CSVEETSGKGVGEQYF. The CDR3 coding sequence is TGCAGCGTTGAGGAGACTAGCGGGAAGGGGGTCGGCGAGCAGTACTTC.

CDR3 in amino acids: CASSDAGQPQHF. The CDR3 region has the DNA TGTGCCAGCAGTGATGCGGGCCAGCCCCAGCATTTT. The chain has TRBV25-1 and TRBJ1-5; D is uncertain. Looked up from germline, CDR1 is MGHDK and CDR2 is SYGVNS. The CDR3 is 12 residues long. Trimming pared 3 bases from V and 7 bases from J, leaving 7 bases between.

This chain joins TRBV15 and TRBJ2-7, with 8 bases matching TRBD1. CDR1 is LNHNV, CDR2 YYDKDF, per germline (reference sequence). V lost 5 bases and J lost 5; bases outside the gene matches: 8. CDR3 size: 14 residues. As DNA, the CDR3 is TGTGCCACCAGCCAAAAAGGACAGGGCCACGAGCAGTACTTC. Its protein product is CATSQKGQGHEQYF.

This chain joins TRBV6-2 or TRBV6-3 and TRBJ2-1, with TRBD2 as a possible D gene (7 bases). The V end lost 2 bases, the J end lost 10 bases, and 18 bases lay between the germline ends. This CDR3 is built from 15 residues. CDR1 is MNHEY, CDR2 SVGEGT, per germline. CDR3 residues: CASSYLAWGGGEQFF. The CDR3 coding sequence is TGTGCCAGCAGTTACCTCGCGTGGGGGGGCGGGGAGCAGTTCTTC.

The gene calls are TRBV7-8 and TRBJ2-1; perhaps TRBD2 as D (6 bases). CDR1 and CDR2 (germline): SGHVS, FQNEAQ. V gave up 4 bases and J gave up 4 bases, with 14 bases separating them. The CDR3 length is 15 residues. Written as DNA, the CDR3 is TGTGCCAGCAGCTCCCGACAAGCGGGTTACAATGAGCAGTTCTTC. The encoded protein is CASSSRQAGYNEQFF.

The chain couples TRBV18 to TRBJ1-3; 8 positions agree with TRBD1. J was trimmed by 1 base and V by 3 bases; bases with no gene match: 5. CDR3 length: 16 amino acids. Germline CDR1 is KGHSH and CDR2 is LQKENI. The CDR3 protein is CASSPGQGTSGNTIYF. CDR3 coding DNA: TGTGCCAGCTCACCCGGACAGGGCACTTCTGGAAACACCATATATTTT.

The V call is TRBV7-7, the J call TRBJ2-3, with 8 bases matching TRBD1. The CDR3 runs 14 residues. Germline V lookup: CDR1 SSHAT, CDR2 FNYEAQ (reference sequence). Trimming removed 5 bases from V and 4 bases from J; junction bases left unmatched: 5. The CDR3 DNA reads TGTGCCAGCAGCCCAGGACAGGGTGCAGATACGCAGTATTTT. This encodes CASSPGQGADTQYF.

The chain is built from TRBV14 and TRBJ1-2; no clear D gene. Germline V CDR1 and CDR2: SGHDN, FVKESK. V gave up 4 bases and J gave up 8 bases, with 11 bases separating them. This CDR3 has 12 residues. The CDR3 protein is CASSLAVGGYTF. The CDR3 DNA reads TGTGCCAGCAGCCTCGCGGTCGGGGGCTACACCTTC. The whole variable domain, remainder taken from reference TRBV14 and TRBJ1-2, is EAGVTQFPSHSVIEKGQTVTLRCDPISGHDNLYWYRRVMGKEIKFLLHFVKESKQDESGMPNNRFLAERTGGTYSTLKVQPAELEDSGVYFCASSLAVGGYTFGSGTRLTVV.

The genes are TRBV30 and TRBJ2-2; 9 positions match TRBD1. Trimming at V came to 1 base and at J to 8 bases, leaving 5 bases not matched to a gene. The CDR3 has 14 residues. Germline lookup yields CDR1 GTSNPN and CDR2 SVGIG (reference sequence). In DNA form, the CDR3 reads TGTGCCTGGAGTGGGACAGGGGACGCAGGGGAGCTGTTTTTT. Its translation is CAWSGTGDAGELFF.

V gene TRBV7-7 combines with J gene TRBJ2-5; 8 bases fit TRBD2. Germline trimming cut 5 bases from V and 4 bases from J; bases unmatched to any gene: 12. Germline values: CDR1 SSHAT, CDR2 FNYEAQ (reference sequence). The CDR3 is 16 amino acids. Here the CDR3 reads CASSETVIAGPETQYF. CDR3 DNA: TGTGCCAGCAGCGAAACGGTCATAGCGGGACCAGAGACCCAGTACTTC.

V gene TRBV10-3 combines with J gene TRBJ2-7, with TRBD2 matching over 16 bases. With V trimmed by 5 bases and J by 6 bases, 10 bases remained unmatched. Per germline, CDR1 ENHRY and CDR2 SYGVKD. This CDR3 spans 17 amino acids. The CDR3 DNA follows: TGTGCCATCAGTTGGGTCGGGACTAGCGGGGGGGCCCGCGAGCAGTACTTC. Translated: CAISWVGTSGGAREQYF.

This rearrangement joins TRBV27 to TRBJ2-7; tentative D call: TRBD1 (6 bases). The CDR3 covers 17 residues. The germline V gene has CDR1 MNHEY and CDR2 SMNVEV (reference sequence). Trimming pared 3 bases from V and 2 bases from J, leaving 20 bases between. For the CDR3, the DNA is TGTGCCAGCAGTTTCCTTCCCCCCGGGACAAGTACCTACGAGCAGTACTTC. This encodes CASSFLPPGTSTYEQYF.

This CDR3 is CASSLASVGMEGEPQHF. As DNA, the CDR3 is TGTGCCAGCAGCTTAGCGTCCGTCGGAATGGAAGGGGAGCCCCAGCATTTT. The chain recombines TRBV11-3 with TRBJ1-5, with D possibly being TRBD1 (5 bases). Between the trimmed V and J ends, which lost 1 base and 8 bases, there was a span of 21 bases. Germline CDR1 is SGHNT and CDR2 is YENEEA. CDR3 size: 17 residues.

The rearrangement uses TRBV18 and TRBJ2-7, with TRBD1 matching over 7 bases. Germline-derived CDR1 and CDR2 are KGHSH and LQKENI. J gave up 3 bases and V 2 bases, and 7 bases lay outside the gene matches. The CDR3 runs to 15 residues. CDR3 sequence: CASSPYTGAIYEQYF. Written as DNA, the CDR3 is TGTGCCAGCTCACCATATACAGGGGCGATCTACGAGCAGTACTTC. The whole variable domain, remainder taken from reference TRBV18 and TRBJ2-7, is NAGVMQNPRHLVRRRGQEARLRCSPMKGHSHVYWYRQLPEEGLKFMVYLQKENIIDESGMPKERFSAEFPKEGPSILRIQQVVRGDSAAYFCASSPYTGAIYEQYFGPGTRLTVT.

The chain couples TRBV3-1 (or the pseudogene TRBV3-2) to TRBJ2-7; 7 bases match TRBD2. Unmatched junction bases numbered 2, after V lost 0 bases and J lost 9 bases. Germline V lookup: CDR1 LGHDT, CDR2 YNNKEL (reference sequence). The CDR3 totals 12 residues. In DNA, the CDR3 is TGTGCCAGCAGCCAAGAATGGGGGGGGCAGTACTTC. This gives the protein CASSQEWGGQYF.